Included here is one TCR beta chain sequence, with context. The antigen is not known. Trimming removed 0 bases at V and 7 bases at J, with 13 bases between. Germline CDR1 and CDR2: MNHEY and SVGAGI. The CDR3 length is 16 residues. This entry comes from a study of T cell responses to AZD1222 COVID-19 vaccine. Study context: Analysis merged second doses at about 4 or about 12 weeks.

Clones were read by immunoSEQ multiplex PCR, and TCRdb kept only the in-frame ones, dropping some. This table holds roughly 100,000 clones, 80% to 90% found once. Study conclusions and caveats: All repertoire sampling was performed exclusively after the peak T cell response.

The chain links TRBV6-5 to TRBJ1-6; a weak D match, TRBD1 (5 bases). The sample was peripheral blood, taken on day 0 of AZD1222 vaccination. The receptor comes from an adult in good health. In DNA form, the CDR3 reads TGTGCCAGCAGTTACTCGATAACAGGACTAAATTCACCCCTCCACTTT. It yields the protein CASSYSITGLNSPLHF.